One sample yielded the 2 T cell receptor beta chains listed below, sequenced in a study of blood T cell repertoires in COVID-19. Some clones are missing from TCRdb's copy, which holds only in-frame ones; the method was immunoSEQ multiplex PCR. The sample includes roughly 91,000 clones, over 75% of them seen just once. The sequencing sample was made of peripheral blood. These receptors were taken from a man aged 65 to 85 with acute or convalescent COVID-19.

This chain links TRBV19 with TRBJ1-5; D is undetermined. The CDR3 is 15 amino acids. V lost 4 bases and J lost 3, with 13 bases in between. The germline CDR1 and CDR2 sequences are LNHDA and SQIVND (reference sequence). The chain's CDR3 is CASSRSSGTNQPQHF. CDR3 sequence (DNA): TGTGCCAGTAGTAGGAGCTCGGGTACCAATCAGCCCCAGCATTTT.

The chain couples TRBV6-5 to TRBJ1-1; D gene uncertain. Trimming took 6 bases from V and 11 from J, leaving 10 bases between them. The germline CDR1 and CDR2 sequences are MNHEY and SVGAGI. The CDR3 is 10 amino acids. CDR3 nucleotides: TGTGCCAGCAGGGAGGGAAAGGCTTTCTTT. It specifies CASREGKAFF.